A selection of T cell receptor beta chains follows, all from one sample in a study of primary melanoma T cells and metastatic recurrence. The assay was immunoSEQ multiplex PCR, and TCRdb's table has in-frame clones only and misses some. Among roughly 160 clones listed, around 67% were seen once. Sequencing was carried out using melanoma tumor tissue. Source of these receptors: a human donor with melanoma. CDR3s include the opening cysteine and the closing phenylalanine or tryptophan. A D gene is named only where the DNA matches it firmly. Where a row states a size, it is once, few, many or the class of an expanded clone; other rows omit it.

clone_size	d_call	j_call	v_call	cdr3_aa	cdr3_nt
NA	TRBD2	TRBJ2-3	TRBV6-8	CAIAAGGTDTQYF	TGTGCCATCGCGGCGGGAGGAACAGATACGCAGTATTTT
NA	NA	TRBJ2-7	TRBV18	CASSQDSYEQYF	TGTGCCAGCTCACAAGACAGCTACGAGCAGTACTTC
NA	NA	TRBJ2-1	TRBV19	CASIGGAEQFF	TGTGCCAGTATTGGGGGGGCGGAGCAGTTCTTC
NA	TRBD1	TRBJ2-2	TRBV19	CASRDLGQGVIGELFF	TGTGCCAGTAGGGACTTGGGACAGGGGGTAATCGGGGAGCTGTTTTTT
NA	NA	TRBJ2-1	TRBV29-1	CSVEEILTAYNEQFF	TGCAGCGTTGAAGAAATATTGACAGCTTACAATGAGCAGTTCTTC
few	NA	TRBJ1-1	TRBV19	CASSTATRNTEAFF	TGTGCCAGTAGTACGGCGACAAGAAACACTGAAGCTTTCTTT